This TCR beta chain was sequenced for a study of blood T cells in healthy people across ages (dated by TCRdb to between 2014 and 2016). Notes on the research overall: In model experiments, template switching captured roughly one uniquely barcoded TCR beta cDNA molecule for every two T cells. To track age-related changes in TCR beta repertoire diversity, the study relied on deep sequencing normalized with unique cDNA molecular identifiers. The donors were split into four age groups: young (average around 17 years), middle-aged (around 40), aged (roughly 60) and long-lived (more than 80). To avoid experimental bias, donors of different ages were distributed randomly across sequencing lanes. For two donors (one aged 18 to 29 and one aged 80 or older), the study analyzed two additional independent replicas of 1 million unique cDNA reads from the same blood draw.

Systemically healthy Caucasian individuals from Russia, 39 in total and aged 6 to 90 years, were included as donors. Each donor gave approximately 10 milliliters of peripheral blood, collected into EDTA-treated Vacutainer tubes. PBMCs were isolated by Ficoll-Paque density-gradient centrifugation, with at least 6.5 million obtained per sample. Total RNA, at least 6 micrograms per sample, was extracted from PBMCs with Trizol reagent. The percentages of naive CD45RAhigh/CD27high T cells were determined by flow cytometry on a PBMC aliquot from every donor. The CDR3 sequence holds 15 residues, the cysteine and phenylalanine included. The CDR3 DNA has 45 bases and is translated from base 1. V lost 0 bases and J lost 11 bases; the stretch between them is 20 bases long. The germline V gene sets CDR1 to SGHRS and CDR2 to YFSETQ. On this clonotype: Its antigen remains unidentified. Per-nucleotide qualities are absent, and no much larger clonotype sits a single base away.

Libraries were made using 5' RACE. Sequencing relied on an Illumina HiSeq 2500. A second roughly 7 to 11 cycle PCR used a sample-barcoded 5' primer and a J-beta primer mix. Each TCR beta cDNA molecule received a unique molecular identifier from a template-switch 5' adaptor carrying 12 random nucleotides. At least 2.5 million CDR3-containing paired-end reads were obtained from each sample. All of the RNA was converted into first-strand cDNA using the Mint cDNA synthesis kit, with a TRBC-specific oligonucleotide serving as the primer. All cDNA was treated with uracil-DNA glycosylase and then went through a first 18-cycle PCR with the universal primers M1SS and BC2_uni_R. In the source study's methods: For normalization, 1 million high-quality reads, each with a distinct molecular identifier, were randomly selected from each sample. Reads with shared molecular identifiers were discarded instead of being binned into consensus sequences. MiTCR, set to a Q25 quality threshold and the strictest error-elimination algorithm, was used for CDR3 identification, clonotype clustering and error correction. Lower-bound total TCR beta diversity was estimated with a nonparametric unseen species model using Euler transformation. The public reads were reprocessed in TCRdb via fastp at Q25 and MiXCR, keeping in-frame beta chains. CDR3 protein sequences are deduplicated, and each keeps its most common genes and DNA. These V and J calls derive from TCRdb rather than the authors' analysis. For this sample there are about 2 million distinct CDR3 sequences; around half appear just once. Clones ranked in the top ten supply 2.1% of the sample.

What the research found in general, with its limitations: A strong correlation was found between observed TCR beta diversity and the percentage of naive T cells measured by flow cytometry. Observed TCR beta diversity per million T cells fell roughly linearly with age, and a significant reduction was already apparent by age around 40. Because donor CMV infection status was unknown, age-related changes in expanded clonotypes were potentially confounded. Estimates of total diversity based on one million sequenced T cells were regarded as lower bounds and as underestimates. Bulk unsorted PBMC profiling prevented conclusive comparison of naive and antigen-experienced compartments. Compared with the aged group, the long-lived group had more naive CD4+ T cells, fewer expanded clones and increased TCR diversity, suggesting age selection.

The source material was blood. This sequence originates from a woman in her 40s in good health. The chain employs TRBV5-1 and TRBJ2-5, with the D call tentatively TRBD1 or TRBD2, each fitting 5 bases. The bases read TGCGCCAGCAGCTTGGGAGGGGCAGGGTATAATGAGCAGTACTTC. Its translation is CASSLGGAGYNEQYF.